The 21 T cell receptor beta chains in this list originate from one sample, sequenced in a study of blood T cell repertoires in COVID-19. Libraries were prepared by immunoSEQ multiplex PCR; TCRdb keeps only in-frame clonotypes and omits some of them. Here the sample spans about 230,000 clones, roughly 82% being singletons. Sequences were obtained from peripheral blood. The source of these receptors is a woman aged 40-49 years who had recovered from COVID-19.

This clone showed up just a few times. V is TRBV6-2 or TRBV6-3 and J is TRBJ1-5, with 9 bases matching TRBD1. The CDR3 covers 14 residues. The germline CDR1 and CDR2 sequences are MNHEY and SVGEGT. Trimming removed 4 bases from V and 5 bases from J; junction bases left unmatched: 3. CDR3 loop: CASSLQGAYQPQHF. The CDR3 region has the DNA TGTGCCAGCAGTTTACAGGGGGCGTATCAGCCCCAGCATTTT.

The table lists this clone with a few counts. The chain has TRBV5-4 and TRBJ2-7; 9 positions agree with TRBD2. Germline CDR1 is SGHNT and CDR2 is YYREEE (reference sequence). The J segment lost 3 bases and the V segment lost 3 bases, leaving 10 bases of the junction unmatched. The CDR3 contains 16 residues. The CDR3 coding sequence is TGTGCCAGCAGCTCTTTTGGAGAGCGGGGGGTCTACGAGCAGTACTTC. Translation gives CASSSFGERGVYEQYF.

The CDR3 is CASSYGHEQFF. CDR3 bases: TGTGCCAGCAGTTACGGACACGAGCAGTTCTTC. The chain couples TRBV6-2 or TRBV6-3 to TRBJ2-1; D is possibly TRBD1 (5 bases). The CDR3 is 11 amino acids. Deletions cut 2 bases from V and 10 bases from J, with 6 bases between. CDR1 MNHEY and CDR2 SVGEGT come from the germline V gene.

This clone turned up a few times. This sequence joins TRBV7-9 and TRBJ2-5, with a weak D call TRBD1 (6 bases). The CDR3 is made up of 13 amino acids. V lost 2 bases and J lost 6, with 10 bases in between. Germline CDR1 is SEHNR and CDR2 is FQNEAQ (reference sequence). CDR3 sequence: CASSLQGKQTQYF. As DNA, the CDR3 is TGTGCCAGCAGCTTACAGGGGAAGCAGACCCAGTACTTC.

The J gene is TRBJ2-7, the V gene TRBV12-3 or TRBV12-4; D gene ambiguous. The CDR3 runs to 13 residues. V was cut by 4 bases and J by 0 bases, with 7 bases left in between. The CDR3 loop reads CASSSSSSYEQYF. Here the CDR3 DNA reads TGTGCCAGCAGTTCATCGAGCTCCTACGAGCAGTACTTC.

This chain connects TRBV27 to TRBJ2-7, with 7 bases fitting TRBD1. In germline, CDR1 is MNHEY, CDR2 SMNVEV (reference sequence). This CDR3 has 15 residues. Trimming removed 0 bases from V and 2 bases from J; junction bases left unmatched: 4. CDR3 sequence (DNA): TGTGCCAGCAGTTTATCCGGGACAGTCACCTACGAGCAGTACTTC. Translating gives CASSLSGTVTYEQYF.

V and J are TRBV10-1 and TRBJ2-1; 11 bases map to TRBD2. This CDR3 contains 13 residues. CDR1 and CDR2 from the germline V gene are WNHNN and SYGVQD (reference sequence). The trim removed 4 bases at V and 8 bases at J, leaving 1 base unmatched. CDR3 bases: TGCGCCAGCAGTGGGGGACTAGCGGATGAGCAGTTCTTC. It yields the protein CASSGGLADEQFF.

The chain has TRBV7-2 and TRBJ2-7, with 11 positions matching TRBD1. The CDR3 covers 15 residues. V dropped 5 bases and J dropped 3; count of bases not matched to a gene: 6. Germline V CDR1 and CDR2: SGHTA, FQGNSA. The CDR3 protein is CASSEDRGRNYEQYF. CDR3 nucleotide sequence: TGTGCCAGCAGCGAGGACAGGGGGCGGAACTACGAGCAGTACTTC.

This chain connects TRBV11-3 to TRBJ2-3; maybe TRBD1 (6 bases). The CDR3 extends over 17 amino acids. In germline, CDR1 is SGHNT, CDR2 YENEEA. V dropped 1 base and J dropped 1 base, with 15 bases sitting between them. CDR3 nucleotide sequence: TGTGCCAGCAGCTTAGGCTCGTGGGGGCCTGGCACAGATACGCAGTATTTT. This translates into CASSLGSWGPGTDTQYF.

The V gene is TRBV5-1, the J gene TRBJ1-1; D possibly corresponds to TRBD1 (6 bases). Trimming cost V 3 bases and J 0 bases, with 9 bases left between them. This CDR3 spans 14 amino acids. Germline-derived CDR1 and CDR2 are SGHRS and YFSETQ. The CDR3 DNA follows: TGCGCCAGCAGCTCGGACAGCATGAACACTGAAGCTTTCTTT. It yields the protein CASSSDSMNTEAFF. Based on the CDR3 plus reference TRBV5-1 and TRBJ1-1, the full variable domain is KAGVTQTPRYLIKTRGQQVTLSCSPISGHRSVSWYQQTPGQGLQFLFEYFSETQRNKGNFPGRFSGRQFSNSRSEMNVSTLELGDSALYLCASSSDSMNTEAFFGQGTRLTVV.

This chain connects TRBV2 to TRBJ2-5; 7 positions agree with TRBD2. Trimming took 3 bases from V and 4 from J; bases not matched to a gene: 2. This CDR3 is 13 amino acids long. CDR1 and CDR2 (germline): SNHLY, FYNNEI. CDR3 sequence (DNA): TGTGCCAGCAGTGAGACTAGCCGAGAGACCCAGTACTTC. This sequence encodes CASSETSRETQYF.

The J gene is TRBJ1-6, the V gene TRBV21-1; TRBD1 is taken as the D call from the table, unchecked against the DNA. TRBV21-1 is termed a pseudogene. This CDR3 region has 20 residues. The CDR3 DNA reads as TGTGCCAGCAGCAAAGATAGTCAGGGGGAAGCCTTCTCCTATAATTCACCCCTCCACTTT. Protein sequence: CASSKDSQGEAFSYNSPLHF.

As regards this clone: Its ends do not fully match the called genes, so a read error is possible. CDR3 in DNA: TGTGCTAGCAGCTTAGATGGGAGGACCCAGTACTTC. This translates into CASSLDGRTQYF. The rearrangement uses TRBV7-7 and TRBJ2-5; possibly TRBD2 for D (5 bases). Germline CDR1 reads SSHAT; CDR2 reads FNYEAQ (reference sequence). This CDR3 comprises 12 residues.

The rearrangement joins TRBV12-3 or TRBV12-4 to TRBJ1-1; the D gene is possibly TRBD1 (5 bases). The CDR3 is 13 amino acids. V lost 7 bases and J lost 5, with 14 bases in between. The CDR3 coding sequence is TGTGCCAGCACCCAGGCAGGGAGGACTGAAGCTTTCTTT. This translates into CASTQAGRTEAFF.

The chain joins TRBV6-4 to TRBJ2-1; 10 nucleotides align to TRBD2. Trimming cost V 6 bases and J 4 bases; bases outside gene matches: 6. The CDR3 is 15 residues long. In germline, CDR1 is MRHNA, CDR2 SNTAGT. CDR3 coding DNA: TGTGCCAGCAGGAAACTAGCGGGGCCTTACAATGAGCAGTTCTTC. Amino acids: CASRKLAGPYNEQFF.

This rearrangement joins TRBV14 to TRBJ1-6; possible D gene TRBD1, 5 bases. Trimming shortened V by 1 base and J by 10 bases, and 11 bases separated the two germline ends. The V gene's germline CDR1 is SGHDN and CDR2 FVKESK. The CDR3 spans 14 residues. The chain's CDR3 is CASSQVKGNSPLHF. The DNA of the CDR3 is TGTGCCAGCAGCCAAGTGAAGGGGAACTCACCCCTCCACTTT. Drawing the rest from reference TRBV14 and TRBJ1-6, the complete variable domain is EAGVTQFPSHSVIEKGQTVTLRCDPISGHDNLYWYRRVMGKEIKFLLHFVKESKQDESGMPNNRFLAERTGGTYSTLKVQPAELEDSGVYFCASSQVKGNSPLHFGNGTRLTVT.

The chain couples TRBV29-1 to TRBJ1-2; D not resolved. The CDR3 covers 9 residues. Germline values: CDR1 SQVTM, CDR2 ANQGSEA. The V end lost 3 bases, the J end lost 8 bases, and 4 bases lay between the germline ends. CDR3 protein: CSVDRGYTF. The CDR3 DNA follows: TGCAGCGTTGATCGGGGCTACACCTTC.

The chain couples TRBV4-3 to TRBJ2-7, with D tentatively TRBD1 (5 bases). CDR1 is LGHNA and CDR2 is YSLEER in the germline V gene. This CDR3 contains 17 residues. Trimming removed 0 bases from V and 2 bases from J, with 17 bases in between. The CDR3 bases are TGCGCCAGCAGCCAAGATGGGGCCCCGGCAGTTCCCTACGAGCAGTACTTC. It encodes CASSQDGAPAVPYEQYF.

The chain's CDR3 is CASSLVEGSNQPQHF. CDR3 bases: TGTGCCAGCAGCTTAGTAGAGGGTAGCAATCAGCCCCAGCATTTT. This chain links TRBV7-2 with TRBJ1-5; no clear D. Trimming took off 1 base at V and 0 bases at J, with 7 bases between the two ends. Per the germline V gene, CDR1 is SGHTA and CDR2 is FQGNSA. The CDR3 spans 15 residues. The whole variable domain, remainder taken from reference TRBV7-2 and TRBJ1-5, is GAGVSQSPSNKVTEKGKDVELRCDPISGHTALYWYRQSLGQGLEFLIYFQGNSAPDKSGLPSDRFSAERTGGSVSTLTIQRTQQEDSAVYLCASSLVEGSNQPQHFGDGTRLSIL.

This clone was counted a few times. The chain has TRBV30 and TRBJ1-6, with D unresolved. This CDR3 spans 10 amino acids. Per the germline V gene, CDR1 is GTSNPN and CDR2 is SVGIG (reference sequence). In nucleotides, the CDR3 is TGTGCATTCGGAGGTTCACCCCTCCACTTT. Its translation is CAFGGSPLHF.

The chain carries TRBV6-6 and TRBJ1-1; D is undetermined. V was cut by 8 bases and J by 1 base, with 11 bases left in between. The CDR3 covers 13 residues. Germline CDR1 reads MNHNY; CDR2 reads SVGAGI (reference sequence). The CDR3 DNA reads TGTGCCAGCTCAGGCAGGCAGAACACTGAAGCTTTCTTT. Its translation: CASSGRQNTEAFF.